This TCR beta chain derives from a study of identical twins. One entry per CDR3 protein, called by TCRdb with MiXCR from the 5' RACE reads. Among approximately 690,000 distinct CDR3 sequences listed, 5.5% to 6.5% were seen once. Healthy Caucasian individuals made up all the donors. The V and J ends lost 1 base and 0 bases respectively, with 15 bases between them. CDR3 length: 17 amino acids. This clonotype was seen at least ten times. The TCR comes from a man aged 18-30 years in good health. The chain carries TRBV12-3 or TRBV12-4 and TRBJ2-5, with D maybe TRBD2 (6 bases). The sequencing input was naive T cells sorted from blood. The chain's CDR3 is CASSLVVAEAYQETQYF. The CDR3 region has the DNA TGTGCCAGCAGTTTAGTGGTAGCGGAGGCGTACCAAGAGACCCAGTACTTC.